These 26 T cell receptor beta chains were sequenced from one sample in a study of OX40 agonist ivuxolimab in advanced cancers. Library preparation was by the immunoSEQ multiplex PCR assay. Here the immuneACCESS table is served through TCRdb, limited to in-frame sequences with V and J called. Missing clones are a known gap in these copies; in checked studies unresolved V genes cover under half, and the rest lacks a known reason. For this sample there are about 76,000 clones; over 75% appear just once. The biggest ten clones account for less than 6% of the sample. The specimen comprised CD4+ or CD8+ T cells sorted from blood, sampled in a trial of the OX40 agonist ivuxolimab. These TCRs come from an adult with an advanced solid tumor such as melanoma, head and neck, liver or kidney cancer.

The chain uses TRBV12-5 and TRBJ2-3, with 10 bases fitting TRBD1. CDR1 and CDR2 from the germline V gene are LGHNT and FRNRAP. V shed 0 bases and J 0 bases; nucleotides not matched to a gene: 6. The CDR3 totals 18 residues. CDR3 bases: TGTGCTAGTGGTTTGGTACGCCCGGGACAGGGGAGCACAGATACGCAGTATTTT. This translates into CASGLVRPGQGSTDTQYF.

In DNA, the CDR3 is TGTGCCACCAGCAGTGCAGGGCTGTCTGAAGCTTTCTTT. Amino acids: CATSSAGLSEAFF. The chain has TRBV15 and TRBJ1-1; weak D call: TRBD1 (5 bases). Germline V gene lookup returns CDR1 LNHNV and CDR2 YYDKDF (reference sequence). This CDR3 has 13 amino acids. The V end was cut by 3 bases, the J end by 6 bases, with 11 bases between.

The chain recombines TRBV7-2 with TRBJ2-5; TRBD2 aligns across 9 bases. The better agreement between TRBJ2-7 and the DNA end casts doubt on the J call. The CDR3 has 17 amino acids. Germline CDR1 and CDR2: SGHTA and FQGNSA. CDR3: CASSLASGGGARYEQYF. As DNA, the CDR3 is TGTGCCAGCAGCTTAGCCTCGGGCGGGGGGGCCAGGTACGAGCAGTACTTC.

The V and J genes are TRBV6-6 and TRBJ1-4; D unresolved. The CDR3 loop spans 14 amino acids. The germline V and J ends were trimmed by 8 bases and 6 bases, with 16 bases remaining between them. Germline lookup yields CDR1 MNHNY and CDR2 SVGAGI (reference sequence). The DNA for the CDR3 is TGTGCCAGCCTAAGAGGGATGGGCGATGAAAAACTGTTTTTT. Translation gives CASLRGMGDEKLFF.

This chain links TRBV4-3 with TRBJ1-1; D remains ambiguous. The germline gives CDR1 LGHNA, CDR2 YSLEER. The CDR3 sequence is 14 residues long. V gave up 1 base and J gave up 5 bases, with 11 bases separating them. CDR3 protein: CASSQALLGTEAFF. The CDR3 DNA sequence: TGCGCCAGCAGCCAAGCGTTATTAGGGACTGAAGCTTTCTTT.

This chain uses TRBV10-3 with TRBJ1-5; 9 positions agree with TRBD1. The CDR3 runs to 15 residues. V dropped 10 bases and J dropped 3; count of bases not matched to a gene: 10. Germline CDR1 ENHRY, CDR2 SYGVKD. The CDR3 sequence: CATLRGDRDNQPQHF. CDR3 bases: TGTGCCACCCTTAGGGGGGACAGGGACAATCAGCCCCAGCATTTT.

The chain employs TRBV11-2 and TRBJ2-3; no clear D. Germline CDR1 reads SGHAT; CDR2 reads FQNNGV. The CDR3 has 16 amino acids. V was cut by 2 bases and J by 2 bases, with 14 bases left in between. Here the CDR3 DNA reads TGTGCCAGCAGCTTAATCGGGCCAAAAAACACAGATACGCAGTATTTT. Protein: CASSLIGPKNTDTQYF.

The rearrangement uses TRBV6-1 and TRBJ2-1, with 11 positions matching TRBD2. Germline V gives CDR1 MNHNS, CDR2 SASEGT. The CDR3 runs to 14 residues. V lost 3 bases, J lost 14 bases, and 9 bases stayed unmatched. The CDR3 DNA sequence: TGTGCCAGCAGTGAGGGAATAGCGGGGGGGTTGGAGTTCTTC. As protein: CASSEGIAGGLEFF.

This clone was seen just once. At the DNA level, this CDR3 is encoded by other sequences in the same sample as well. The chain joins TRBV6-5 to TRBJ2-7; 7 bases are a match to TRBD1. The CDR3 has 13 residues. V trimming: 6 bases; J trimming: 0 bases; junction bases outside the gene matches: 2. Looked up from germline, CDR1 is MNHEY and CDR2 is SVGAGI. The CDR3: CASRQGSSYEQYF. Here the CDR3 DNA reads TGTGCCAGCAGACAGGGGTCCTCCTACGAGCAGTACTTC.

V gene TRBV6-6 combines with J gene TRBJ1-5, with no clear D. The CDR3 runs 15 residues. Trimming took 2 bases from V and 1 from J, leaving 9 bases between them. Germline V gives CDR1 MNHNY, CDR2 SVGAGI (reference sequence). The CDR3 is CASSYGEGSNQPQHF. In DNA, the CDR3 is TGTGCCAGCAGTTACGGCGAGGGAAGCAATCAGCCCCAGCATTTT.

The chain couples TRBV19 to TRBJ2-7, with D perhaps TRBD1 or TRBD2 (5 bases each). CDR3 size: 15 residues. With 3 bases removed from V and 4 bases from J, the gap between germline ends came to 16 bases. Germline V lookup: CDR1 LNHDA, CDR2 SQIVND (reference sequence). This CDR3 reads CASSMMVGRLYEQYF. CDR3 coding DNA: TGTGCCAGTAGTATGATGGTGGGACGTCTTTACGAGCAGTACTTC.

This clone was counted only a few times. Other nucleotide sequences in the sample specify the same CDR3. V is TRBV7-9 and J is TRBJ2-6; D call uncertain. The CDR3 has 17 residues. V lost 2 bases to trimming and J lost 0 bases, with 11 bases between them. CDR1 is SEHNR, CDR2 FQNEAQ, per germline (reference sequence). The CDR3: CASSLWVSLSGANVLTF. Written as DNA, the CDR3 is TGTGCCAGCAGCTTATGGGTCAGCCTCTCTGGGGCCAACGTCCTGACTTTC.

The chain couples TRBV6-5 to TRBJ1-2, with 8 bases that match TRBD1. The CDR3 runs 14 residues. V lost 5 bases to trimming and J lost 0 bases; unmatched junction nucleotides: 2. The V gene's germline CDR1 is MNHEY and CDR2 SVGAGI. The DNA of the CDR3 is TGTGCCAGCAGTCGGGACAGGTCTAACTATGGCTACACCTTC. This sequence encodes CASSRDRSNYGYTF.

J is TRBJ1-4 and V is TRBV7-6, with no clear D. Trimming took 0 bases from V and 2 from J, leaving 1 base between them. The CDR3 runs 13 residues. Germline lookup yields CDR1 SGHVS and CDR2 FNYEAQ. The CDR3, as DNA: TGTGCCAGCAGCTTAGCTACTAATGAAAAACTGTTTTTT. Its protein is CASSLATNEKLFF.

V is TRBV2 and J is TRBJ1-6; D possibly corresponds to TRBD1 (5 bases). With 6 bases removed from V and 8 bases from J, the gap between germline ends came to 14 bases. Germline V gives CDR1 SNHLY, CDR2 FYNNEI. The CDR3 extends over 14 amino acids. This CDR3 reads CASRPVGGYSPLHF. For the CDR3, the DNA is TGTGCCAGCAGACCGGTGGGGGGTTATTCACCCCTCCACTTT.

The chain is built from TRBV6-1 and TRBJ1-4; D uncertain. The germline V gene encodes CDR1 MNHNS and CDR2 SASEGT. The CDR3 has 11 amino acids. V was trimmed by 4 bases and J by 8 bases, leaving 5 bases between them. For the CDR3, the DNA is TGTGCCAGCAGTGTAGAAGAAAAACTGTTTTTT. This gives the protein CASSVEEKLFF.

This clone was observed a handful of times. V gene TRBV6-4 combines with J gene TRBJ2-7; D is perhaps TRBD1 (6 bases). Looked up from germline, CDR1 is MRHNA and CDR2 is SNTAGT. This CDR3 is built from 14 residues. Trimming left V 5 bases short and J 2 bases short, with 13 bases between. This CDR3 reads CASSYPGQTYEQYF. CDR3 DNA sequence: TGTGCCAGCAGTTACCCAGGACAGACCTACGAGCAGTACTTC.

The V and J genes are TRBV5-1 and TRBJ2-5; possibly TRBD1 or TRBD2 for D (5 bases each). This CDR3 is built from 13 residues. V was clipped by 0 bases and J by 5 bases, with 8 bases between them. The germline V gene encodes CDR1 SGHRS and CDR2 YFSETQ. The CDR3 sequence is CASSLGREETQYF. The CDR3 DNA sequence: TGCGCCAGCAGCTTGGGCAGGGAGGAGACCCAGTACTTC. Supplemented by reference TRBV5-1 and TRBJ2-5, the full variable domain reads KAGVTQTPRYLIKTRGQQVTLSCSPISGHRSVSWYQQTPGQGLQFLFEYFSETQRNKGNFPGRFSGRQFSNSRSEMNVSTLELGDSALYLCASSLGREETQYFGPGTRLLVL.

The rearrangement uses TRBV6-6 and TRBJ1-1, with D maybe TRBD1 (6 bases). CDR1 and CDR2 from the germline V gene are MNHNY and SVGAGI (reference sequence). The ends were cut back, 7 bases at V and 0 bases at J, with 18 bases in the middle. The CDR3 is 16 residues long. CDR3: CASIPKGGGLNTEAFF. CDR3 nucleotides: TGTGCCAGCATCCCCAAGGGGGGAGGGTTGAACACTGAAGCTTTCTTT.

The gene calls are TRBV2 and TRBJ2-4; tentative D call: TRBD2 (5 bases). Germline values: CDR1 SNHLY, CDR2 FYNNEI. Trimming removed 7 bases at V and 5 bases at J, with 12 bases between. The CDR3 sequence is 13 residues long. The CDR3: CASNRGSQNIQYF. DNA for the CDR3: TGTGCCAGCAATCGGGGTAGCCAAAACATTCAGTACTTC. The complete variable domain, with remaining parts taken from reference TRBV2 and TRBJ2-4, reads EPEVTQTPSHQVTQMGQEVILRCVPISNHLYFYWYRQILGQKVEFLVSFYNNEISEKSEIFDDQFSVERPDGSNFTLKIRSTKLEDSAMYFCASNRGSQNIQYFGAGTRLSVL.

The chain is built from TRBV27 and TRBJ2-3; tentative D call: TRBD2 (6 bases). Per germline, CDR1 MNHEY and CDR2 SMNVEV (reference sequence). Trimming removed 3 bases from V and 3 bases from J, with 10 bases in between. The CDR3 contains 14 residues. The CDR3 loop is CASSFRLETDTQYF. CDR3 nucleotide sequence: TGTGCCAGCAGTTTCCGACTAGAAACAGATACGCAGTATTTT.

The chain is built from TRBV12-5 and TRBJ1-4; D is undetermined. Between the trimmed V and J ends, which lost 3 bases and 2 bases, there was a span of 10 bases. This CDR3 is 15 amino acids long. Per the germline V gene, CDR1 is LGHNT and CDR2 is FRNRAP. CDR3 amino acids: CASGFKGPTNEKLFF. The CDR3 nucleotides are TGTGCTAGTGGTTTTAAAGGCCCGACTAATGAAAAACTGTTTTTT.

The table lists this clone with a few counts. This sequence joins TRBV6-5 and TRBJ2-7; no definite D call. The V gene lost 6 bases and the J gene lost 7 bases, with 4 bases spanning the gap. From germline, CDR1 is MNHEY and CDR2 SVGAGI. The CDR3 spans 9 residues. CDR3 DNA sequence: TGTGCCAGCAGAACTGAGCAGTACTTC. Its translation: CASRTEQYF.

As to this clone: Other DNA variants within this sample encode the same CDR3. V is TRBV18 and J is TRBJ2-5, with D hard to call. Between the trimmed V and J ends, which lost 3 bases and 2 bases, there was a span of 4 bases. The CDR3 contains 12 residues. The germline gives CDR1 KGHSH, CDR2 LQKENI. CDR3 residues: CASSPSQETQYF. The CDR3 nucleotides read TGTGCCAGCTCACCGTCTCAAGAGACCCAGTACTTC.

CDR3 residues: CASDPFISSGGAGTNEKLFF. The DNA of the CDR3 is TGTGCCAGCGACCCTTTCATCAGTTCAGGGGGCGCAGGAACTAATGAAAAACTGTTTTTT. J is TRBJ1-4 and V is TRBV21-1; TRBD1, the D gene given by the table, was not confirmed from the DNA. TRBV21-1 is labeled a pseudogene. The CDR3 runs 20 residues.

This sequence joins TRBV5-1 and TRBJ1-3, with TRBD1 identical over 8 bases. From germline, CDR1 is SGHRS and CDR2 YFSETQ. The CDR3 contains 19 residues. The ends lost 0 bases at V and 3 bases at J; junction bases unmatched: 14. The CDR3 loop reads CASSLVGPTGALFGNTIYF. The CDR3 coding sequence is TGCGCCAGCAGCTTGGTGGGCCCGACAGGGGCCCTTTTTGGAAACACCATATATTTT.